This T cell receptor beta chain emerged from a study of T cells expressing NK-cell markers. Study information: Cells sorted as CD3+CD56+NKG2C+, CD3+CD56+NKG2C- and CD3+CD56-NKG2C+ T cells supplied the TCR beta repertoires. One of the eight sequenced donors was seronegative, whereas the other seven were HCMV-seropositive. General study findings and limits: HCMV specificity of the expanded NKG2C+ T cell clones was not established.

As to this clonotype: Antigen specificity is unknown.

UMI-tagged 5'RACE template switching yielded the TCR beta cDNA. One entry per CDR3 protein, without DNA, is what TCRdb gives after re-calling the 5' RACE reads. This repertoire comprises 350,000 to 400,000 distinct CDR3 sequences; its ten largest clones make up around 11%. CDR1 MGHRA and CDR2 YSYEKL come from the germline V gene. CDR3 length: 17 amino acids. This sequence was found in a woman in her 50s in good health. The V call is TRBV4-1, the J call TRBJ2-2; absent DNA, TCRdb's TRBD2 call cannot be checked. What was sequenced was blood T cells: a sorted CD56 or NKG2C T cell subset, CD4+ or CD8+ T cells, or bulk PBMC T cells (not recorded which). CDR3 sequence reads: CASSPTSGITNTGELFF.